The 25 T cell receptor beta chains below all came from one sample that was sequenced in a study of regulatory T cells in long-lasting Graves disease. Time point in this sample: newly diagnosed GD, antithyroid drugs for less than 3 months. With RNA extracted from PBMCs as input, the TCR library was made. Construction of the TCR beta libraries employed iRepertoire HTBI primers in conjunction with Arm-PCR of CDR3 regions. In TCRdb, the multiplex PCR reads were re-called with MiXCR into one record per CDR3 protein. The table shows around 250,000 distinct CDR3 sequences, with roughly 21% occurring only once. The sample consisted of peripheral blood mononuclear cells (PBMCs), taken at new diagnosis, from a patient treated with antithyroid drugs. These receptors came from a female donor with Graves disease.

The table lists this clonotype with many counts. J is TRBJ2-2 and V is TRBV20-1; D is uncertain. Germline CDR1 and CDR2: DFQATT and SNEGSKA (reference sequence). This CDR3 spans 14 amino acids. The V end was cut by 0 bases, the J end by 0 bases, with 5 bases between. Here the CDR3 DNA reads TGCAGTGCTAGAGATGCGTCGAACACCGGGGAGCTGTTTTTT. Its translation is CSARDASNTGELFF.

The V gene is TRBV19, the J gene TRBJ2-1; no clear D. V dropped 3 bases and J dropped 0 bases, with 6 bases sitting between them. From germline, CDR1 is LNHDA and CDR2 SQIVND (reference sequence). The CDR3 totals 14 residues. The CDR3 sequence: CASSIQSSYNEQFF. CDR3 coding DNA: TGTGCCAGTAGTATCCAGAGCTCCTACAATGAGCAGTTCTTC.

The sample holds a few counts of this clonotype. J is TRBJ1-2 and V is TRBV6-5, with TRBD1 matching 8 bases. The trim removed 3 bases at V and 8 bases at J, leaving 5 bases unmatched. The germline V gene encodes CDR1 MNHEY and CDR2 SVGAGI. The CDR3 consists of 13 residues. This chain's CDR3 is CASSYNRGSGYTF. For the CDR3, the DNA is TGTGCCAGCAGTTATAACAGGGGGAGCGGCTACACCTTC.

Worth noting for this clonotype: This likely came from a read error, as a far larger clone is one base away. This rearrangement joins TRBV2 to TRBJ2-3; D might be TRBD2 (5 bases). The J call is in doubt because the DNA end fits TRBJ2-7 better. This CDR3 contains 12 residues. Germline CDR1 SNHLY, CDR2 FYNNEI. The CDR3 nucleotides are TGTGCCAGCGGCGCACTAGGGTACGAGCAGTACTTC. Its translation: CASGALGYEQYF.

V and J are TRBV28 and TRBJ2-3, with 12 bases that match TRBD2. This CDR3 contains 17 residues. V gave up 7 bases and J gave up 3 bases; unmatched junction bases: 11. Germline V gene sequence: CDR1 MDHEN, CDR2 SYDVKM. In nucleotides, the CDR3 is TGTGCCAGCATTGGGGCTAGCGGGAGGGCCGGAACAGATACGCAGTATTTT. Its protein product is CASIGASGRAGTDTQYF.

The table lists this clonotype with many counts. The J gene is TRBJ2-7, the V gene TRBV7-2, with D uncertain. The CDR3 is 14 amino acids. V was clipped by 5 bases and J by 2 bases, with 13 bases between them. In germline, CDR1 is SGHTA, CDR2 FQGNSA. CDR3 sequence (DNA): TGTGCCAGCAGCCCCGTGGGCCCCACCTACGAGCAGTACTTC. It codes for CASSPVGPTYEQYF.

The CDR3 DNA sequence: TGTGCCAGCAGCTTAGCTAGCGGGAGGATAGCAATTTGGTACAATGAGCAGTTCTTC. Translation gives CASSLASGRIAIWYNEQFF. The chain is built from TRBV7-9 and TRBJ2-1, with 10 bases that match TRBD2. The CDR3 sequence is 19 residues long. Losses at the gene ends were 0 bases for V and 4 bases for J; bases not matched to a gene: 12. Per the germline V gene, CDR1 is SEHNR and CDR2 is FQNEAQ (reference sequence).

This clonotype was observed a few times. The V call is TRBV6-1, the J call TRBJ1-2; D is uncertain. CDR3 size: 14 residues. The germline CDR1 and CDR2 sequences are MNHNS and SASEGT. The ends were cut back, 7 bases at V and 7 bases at J, with 19 bases in the middle. Here the CDR3 reads CASINWDLSSGYTF. The CDR3, as DNA: TGTGCCAGCATAAATTGGGATTTATCCTCTGGCTACACCTTC.

This clonotype occurred many times. J is TRBJ2-7 and V is TRBV2; 13 nucleotides line up with TRBD2. The CDR3 has 16 residues. CDR1 SNHLY and CDR2 FYNNEI come from the germline V gene. Losses at the gene ends were 2 bases for V and 4 bases for J; bases not matched to a gene: 5. The CDR3 bases are TGTGCCAGCAGTGAACCCGTACTAGCGGGAGGGTACGAGCAGTACTTC. Amino acids: CASSEPVLAGGYEQYF.

This clonotype was counted ten times or more. The chain recombines TRBV4-1 with TRBJ2-3, with 9 bases matching TRBD1. There are 17 residues in the CDR3. CDR1 MGHRA and CDR2 YSYEKL come from the germline V gene. With V trimmed by 1 base and J by 2 bases, 7 bases remained unmatched. The CDR3 DNA is TGCGCCAGCAGCCAAGGACGGACAGGGGTAGTCACAGATACGCAGTATTTT. Protein sequence: CASSQGRTGVVTDTQYF.

This clonotype occurred many times. The chain is built from TRBV4-1 and TRBJ2-7, with D maybe TRBD2 (6 bases). This CDR3 is built from 13 residues. Germline loops: CDR1 MGHRA, CDR2 YSYEKL. V was pared by 3 bases and J by 5 bases, with 11 bases between. The CDR3 DNA is TGCGCCAGCAGCCATTCCCTAGCGAACGAGCAGTACTTC. Its translation: CASSHSLANEQYF.

This clonotype was found many times. The V call is TRBV18, the J call TRBJ2-7; D not resolved. The germline CDR1 and CDR2 sequences are KGHSH and LQKENI. The ends were cut back, 3 bases at V and 7 bases at J, with 16 bases in the middle. CDR3 length equals 14 residues. CDR3 region: CASSPLNGETEQYF. CDR3 DNA: TGTGCCAGCTCACCCCTAAACGGAGAAACGGAGCAGTACTTC.

The chain joins TRBV3-2 to TRBJ2-7. TRBV3-2 is noted as a pseudogene. The CDR3 loop spans 14 amino acids. CDR3 DNA sequence: TGTGCCAGCAGCCAAGGAGTGGCGGAGCACGAGCAGTACTTC. This codes for CASSQGVAEHEQYF.

This clonotype was picked up many times. J is TRBJ1-3 and V is TRBV28, with TRBD1 matching 8 bases. V was clipped by 5 bases and J by 2 bases; unmatched bases: 5. CDR3 length: 15 residues. Germline V gives CDR1 MDHEN, CDR2 SYDVKM. The chain's CDR3 is CASSQDRAAGNTIYF. The CDR3 DNA sequence: TGTGCCAGCAGTCAGGACAGGGCGGCTGGAAACACCATATATTTT. The complete variable domain, with remaining parts taken from reference TRBV28 and TRBJ1-3, reads DVKVTQSSRYLVKRTGEKVFLECVQDMDHENMFWYRQDPGLGLRLIYFSYDVKMKEKGDIPEGYSVSREKKERFSLILESASTNQTSMYLCASSQDRAAGNTIYFGEGSWLTVV.

This clonotype was detected ten times or more. The chain couples TRBV19 to TRBJ1-2, with 8 bases identical to TRBD1. V shed 5 bases and J 7 bases; nucleotides not matched to a gene: 15. Germline values: CDR1 LNHDA, CDR2 SQIVND (reference sequence). This CDR3 is built from 16 residues. CDR3 in DNA: TGTGCCAGTAGTCACGGACAGGGTAACTTCCAGCGTGGCTACACCTTC. It is translated as CASSHGQGNFQRGYTF.

This clonotype was recorded many times. The chain joins TRBV9 to TRBJ1-4; 7 bases fit TRBD1. Per the germline V gene, CDR1 is SGDLS and CDR2 is YYNGEE. The J segment lost 8 bases and the V segment lost 3 bases, leaving 7 bases of the junction unmatched. CDR3 length: 14 amino acids. CDR3 coding DNA: TGTGCCAGCAGCGGAACAGGGGATGGGGAAAAACTGTTTTTT. Translated: CASSGTGDGEKLFF. Supplemented by reference TRBV9 and TRBJ1-4, the full variable domain reads DSGVTQTPKHLITATGQRVTLRCSPRSGDLSVYWYQQSLDQGLQFLIQYYNGEERAKGNILERFSAQQFPDLHSELNLSSLELGDSALYFCASSGTGDGEKLFFGSGTQLSVL.

This clonotype was found many times. V is TRBV20-1 and J is TRBJ2-5; a weak D match, TRBD1 (5 bases). V was cut by 4 bases and J by 5 bases, with 11 bases left in between. The CDR3 loop spans 12 amino acids. The V gene's germline CDR1 is DFQATT and CDR2 SNEGSKA (reference sequence). The CDR3 protein is CSAKEDMETQYF. CDR3 nucleotide sequence: TGCAGTGCTAAAGAGGACATGGAGACCCAGTACTTC.

At least ten counts were recorded for this clonotype. The chain uses TRBV7-6 and TRBJ2-7; TRBD1 aligns across 10 bases. The germline V gene has CDR1 SGHVS and CDR2 FNYEAQ. CDR3 length: 13 residues. J was trimmed by 8 bases and V by 1 base; bases with no gene match: 2. CDR3 DNA: TGTGCCAGCAGCTTAGAGACAGGGGGCCAGCAGTACTTC. Its protein product is CASSLETGGQQYF.

This clonotype appeared many times. This chain uses TRBV2 with TRBJ1-5, with 7 positions matching TRBD1. Germline V gene sequence: CDR1 SNHLY, CDR2 FYNNEI. This CDR3 has 14 residues. V gave up 6 bases and J gave up 4 bases; unmatched junction bases: 6. The CDR3 DNA follows: TGTGCCAGCAGGGAGTACAGGGGTAATCAGCCCCAGCATTTT. Protein sequence: CASREYRGNQPQHF.

The chain links TRBV4-1 to TRBJ1-2; TRBD1 aligns across 8 bases. V shed 0 bases, J shed 4 bases, and the junction held 4 bases outside the gene matches. CDR1 is MGHRA, CDR2 YSYEKL, per germline. The CDR3 has 15 residues. CDR3 in DNA: TGCGCCAGCAGCCAAGAGAGACAGGGGACCTATGGCTACACCTTC. Protein: CASSQERQGTYGYTF.

Note on this clonotype: A read error may be the cause here, since a much bigger clone is one base away. The J gene is TRBJ2-5, the V gene TRBV7-6; 13 bases fit TRBD2. The germline V gene encodes CDR1 SGHVS and CDR2 FNYEAQ. This CDR3 has 15 amino acids. Here the CDR3 reads CASSSLAGGQETRYF. The CDR3 nucleotides read TGTGCCAGCAGCTCACTAGCGGGAGGGCAAGAGACCCGGTACTTC.

This clonotype occurred many times. V is TRBV6-1 and J is TRBJ1-1, with a possible D match to TRBD1 (5 bases). Per the germline V gene, CDR1 is MNHNS and CDR2 is SASEGT. The CDR3 has 14 residues. The V and J ends lost 6 bases and 1 base respectively, with 12 bases between them. CDR3 sequence: CASSRRVTNTEAFF. CDR3 in DNA: TGTGCCAGCAGCCGCAGGGTAACGAACACTGAAGCTTTCTTT.

Many counts were recorded for this clonotype. The genes are TRBV3-1 and TRBJ1-5; perhaps TRBD1 as D (6 bases). Germline V gives CDR1 LGHDT, CDR2 YNNKEL (reference sequence). This CDR3 is 15 amino acids long. Trimming cost V 1 base and J 6 bases, with 13 bases left between them. The DNA for the CDR3 is TGTGCCAGCAGCCAAGGCGGGGGCATGGTTCAGCCCCAGCATTTT. It encodes CASSQGGGMVQPQHF.

This clonotype occurred a few times. The rearrangement joins TRBV19 to TRBJ1-2; D ambiguous. This CDR3 is built from 13 residues. CDR1 is LNHDA, CDR2 SQIVND, per germline (reference sequence). Trimming shortened V by 5 bases and J by 8 bases, and 15 bases separated the two germline ends. This CDR3 is CASSYGRVAGYTF. Here the CDR3 DNA reads TGTGCCAGTAGTTACGGACGGGTCGCGGGCTACACCTTC.

This clonotype was recorded many times. The rearrangement uses TRBV2 and TRBJ2-5; no firm D call. Trimming took off 5 bases at V and 1 base at J, with 11 bases between the two ends. There are 14 residues in the CDR3. Germline assignment: CDR1 SNHLY and CDR2 FYNNEI. In nucleotides, the CDR3 is TGTGCCAGCAGTCCAGGCCGGGCCCAAGAGACCCAGTACTTC. Translation: CASSPGRAQETQYF.